This is a list of T cell receptor beta chains from one sample in a study of blood T cell repertoires in COVID-19. Data came from immunoSEQ multiplex PCR; TCRdb stores just in-frame clones and leaves some out. The table records 300,000 to 400,000 clones, about nine tenths of them present only once. Sequences were obtained from peripheral blood. Every receptor here comes from a woman in her twenties or thirties with COVID-19, enrolled during active disease. CDR3s include the opening cysteine and the closing phenylalanine or tryptophan. D genes are given only for firm matches. Clone size appears in some rows only: once, few, many, or a class for an expanded clone.

cdr3_nt cdr3_aa v_call clone_size d_call j_call
TGTGCCAGTAGTCCGCAGGGGGCTGACGGAGACACTGAAGCTTTCTTT CASSPQGADGDTEAFF TRBV19 - TRBD1 TRBJ1-1
TGTGCCAGCAGCTCTCAGGGGTCGGACTATGGCTACACCTTC CASSSQGSDYGYTF TRBV6-6 - - TRBJ1-2
TGCAGCGCGTCAGGGGGCTCCTACAATGAGCAGTTCTTC CSASGGSYNEQFF TRBV29-1 - TRBD1 TRBJ2-1
TGTGCCAGCAGAACCGCTATGAACACTGAAGCTTTCTTT CASRTAMNTEAFF TRBV11-2 - - TRBJ1-1
TGTGCCAGTAGGAACAGGGATGTAGATGAGCAGTTCTTC CASRNRDVDEQFF TRBV19 - - TRBJ2-1
TGTGCCAGCAGCTTAGAGTGGACAGACGTTTCACCCCTCCACTTT CASSLEWTDVSPLHF TRBV11-2 - - TRBJ1-6
TGTGCCAGCAGCCAAGAAGGAGCGGGGGGGCCTGTCGGGGAGCTGTTTTTT CASSQEGAGGPVGELFF TRBV4-2 - TRBD2 TRBJ2-2
TGTGCCAGCATGGGGGCCAGGGGTCGGGCTGAAGCTTTCTTT CASMGARGRAEAFF TRBV28 - - TRBJ1-1
TGCGCCAGCAGCCCGAGAGGGCCTGCAACTAATGAAAAACTGTTTTTT CASSPRGPATNEKLFF TRBV4-1 - - TRBJ1-4
TGTGCCAGCTCATCTATCGGACAGGCTCAAGAGACCCAGTACTTC CASSSIGQAQETQYF TRBV18 - TRBD1 TRBJ2-5
TGTGCCAGCAGCCCAATGACAGGAGGCACAGATACGCAGTATTTT CASSPMTGGTDTQYF TRBV5-4 - - TRBJ2-3
TGCGCCAGCAGTGAAGGACTAGCGGGGTTTAATGAGCAGTTCTTC CASSEGLAGFNEQFF TRBV10-2 - TRBD2 TRBJ2-1
TGTGCCAGCAGTCCCCGACAGGGTTTAGCAGATACGCAGTATTTT CASSPRQGLADTQYF TRBV6-5 - TRBD1 TRBJ2-3
TGTGCCACCAGTGATTATAAGAACACTGAAGCTTTCTTT CATSDYKNTEAFF TRBV24-1 - - TRBJ1-1
TGTGCCAGCAGCCCCTTCCCCGGACAGGGTAATTCACCCCTCCACTTT CASSPFPGQGNSPLHF TRBV3-1/TRBV3-2 - TRBD1 TRBJ1-6
TGTGCCAGCAGTGACCGACAGGGGGGAACCGGGGAGCTGTTTTTT CASSDRQGGTGELFF TRBV25-1 - TRBD1 TRBJ2-2
TGTGCCAGCAGCCAAGACAGGAGGGGACCTCAGCCCCAGCATTTT CASSQDRRGPQPQHF TRBV4-2 - - TRBJ1-5
TGTGCCAGCAGGCGACAGGGGGCAAACAATGAGCAGTTCTTC CASRRQGANNEQFF TRBV6-5 - TRBD1 TRBJ2-1
TGTGCCAGCACCTCCTCTAGGGACCCGCGGGGAACAGATACGCAGTATTTT CASTSSRDPRGTDTQYF TRBV7-9 - - TRBJ2-3
TGTGCCAGTAGTCCGTCAACAGGGTATAGCAATCAGCCCCAGCATTTT CASSPSTGYSNQPQHF TRBV19 - - TRBJ1-5
TGTGCCAGCAGCTTGCCTAGCGGGCCATCTGACTATGGCTACACCTTC CASSLPSGPSDYGYTF TRBV13 - - TRBJ1-2
TGTGCCAGCAGCCAAGATCAGGGGAACTATGGCTACACCTTC CASSQDQGNYGYTF TRBV4-2 - - TRBJ1-2
TGTGCTAGCAGCCGCGGGCCCCTCGCATACAATGAGCAGTTCTTC CASSRGPLAYNEQFF TRBV7-7 - - TRBJ2-1
TGTGCCAGCAGCCCCCTCGACAGGGGGCTAGCCGGGGAGCTGTTTTTT CASSPLDRGLAGELFF TRBV6-6 - TRBD1 TRBJ2-2
TGTGCCAGCAGCAGACAGGGTGGGTACGAGCAGTACTTC CASSRQGGYEQYF TRBV2 - TRBD1 TRBJ2-7
TGCGCCAGCAGCCAACCCAGGGCAGTAGACACTGAAGCTTTCTTT CASSQPRAVDTEAFF TRBV4-1 - - TRBJ1-1
TGTGCCAGCAGTTGGGGTGCAGGGGGCAATCAGCCCCAGCATTTT CASSWGAGGNQPQHF TRBV2 - - TRBJ1-5
TGTGCCAGCAGCTTAACCGGGAATCCCGGGGAGCTGTTTTTT CASSLTGNPGELFF TRBV5-6 once - TRBJ2-2
TGCGCCAGCAGCCAAGATCAGGGGGCCGGTGAAAAACTGTTTTTT CASSQDQGAGEKLFF TRBV4-3 - TRBD1 TRBJ1-4
TGCGCCAGCAGCCAAGAAGGGGCAGGGATCGGGGAGCTGTTTTTT CASSQEGAGIGELFF TRBV4-1 - - TRBJ2-2
TGTGCCAGCAGTATAGACAGGTCCCCCGGGGAGCTGTTTTTT CASSIDRSPGELFF TRBV6-5 - - TRBJ2-2
TGTGCCAGCAGCTTAGCGGCACATCAGCCCCAGCATTTT CASSLAAHQPQHF TRBV5-5 - - TRBJ1-5
TGTGCCAGCAGTTTATCGGGGAGAAACGAGCAGTACTTC CASSLSGRNEQYF TRBV27 once - TRBJ2-7
TGTGCCAGCAGCTTGTGGGCGGCAGGGGGAAAACTGTTTTTT CASSLWAAGGKLFF TRBV11-3 - TRBD1 TRBJ1-4
TGTGCCAGCAGTTACTCCAGGGGTGCGGCAGATACGCAGTATTTT CASSYSRGAADTQYF TRBV6-5 few - TRBJ2-3
TGCGCCAGCAGCCAAGATCTAATTGGGATGCAGGGCTATAATTCACCCCTCCACTTT CASSQDLIGMQGYNSPLHF TRBV4-1 - - TRBJ1-6
TGTGCCAGCACCTTCGACAGGGGTCCGATTAACTATGGCTACACCTTC CASTFDRGPINYGYTF TRBV2 once TRBD1 TRBJ1-2
TGCGCCAGCAGGAGCGGGGACAGGGACACAGATACGCAGTATTTT CASRSGDRDTDTQYF TRBV10-2 - TRBD1 TRBJ2-3
TGCGCCAGCAGCTCCACGACTAGCGGGGCTGAGACCCAGTACTTC CASSSTTSGAETQYF TRBV5-1 - TRBD2 TRBJ2-5
TGTGCCAGCAGCCCCGGGACAGTATCCTACGAGCAGTACTTC CASSPGTVSYEQYF TRBV4-2 - TRBD1 TRBJ2-7
TGTGCCACCAGCACCAGGTCATACACTGAAGCTTTCTTT CATSTRSYTEAFF TRBV15 - - TRBJ1-1
TGTGCCAGCAGCTTAGGCAGGGCATCTGGCTACACCTTC CASSLGRASGYTF TRBV7-9 - - TRBJ1-2
TGTGCCAGCAGCGTAAGCATTAATTCACCCCTCCACTTT CASSVSINSPLHF TRBV7-2 - - TRBJ1-6
TGTGCCAGCAGCTTAGGGCTCCGTAACAGCTTAAACACTGAAGCTTTCTTT CASSLGLRNSLNTEAFF TRBV7-9 - - TRBJ1-1
TGTGCCAGCAGGGGGAGCGGGGAGCTGTTTTTT CASRGSGELFF TRBV7-6 - - TRBJ2-2